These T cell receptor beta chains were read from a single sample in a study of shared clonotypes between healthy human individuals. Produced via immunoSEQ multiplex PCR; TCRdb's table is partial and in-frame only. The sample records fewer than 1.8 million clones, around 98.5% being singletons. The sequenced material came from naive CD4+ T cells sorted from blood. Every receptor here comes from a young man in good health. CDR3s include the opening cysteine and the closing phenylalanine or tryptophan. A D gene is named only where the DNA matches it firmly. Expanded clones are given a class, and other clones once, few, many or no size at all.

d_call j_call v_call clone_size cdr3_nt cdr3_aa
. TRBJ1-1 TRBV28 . TGTGCCAGCAGACAGACTGGAGGGAACACTGAAGCTTTCTTT CASRQTGGNTEAFF
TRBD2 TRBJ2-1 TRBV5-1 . TGCGCCAGCAGCTTGAGGGCAGGGACTAACAATGAGCAGTTCTTC CASSLRAGTNNEQFF
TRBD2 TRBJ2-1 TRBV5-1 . TGCGCCAGCAGCTTTTTTAGACTAGCGGGAGAGTACAATGAGCAGTTCTTC CASSFFRLAGEYNEQFF
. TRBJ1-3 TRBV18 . TGTGCCAGCTCACCGGCTGGAAGCTCTGGAAACACCATATATTTT CASSPAGSSGNTIYF
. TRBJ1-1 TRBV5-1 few TGCGCCAGCAGCTTTTCAGAGAACACTGAAGCTTTCTTT CASSFSENTEAFF
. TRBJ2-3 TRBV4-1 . TGCGCCAGCAGCCAAGGTATGGGGGGCACAGATACGCAGTATTTT CASSQGMGGTDTQYF
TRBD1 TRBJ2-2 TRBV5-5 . TGTGCCAGCAGCTTGAAAGGACAGGGCTTTTGGGACGGGGAGCTGTTTTTT CASSLKGQGFWDGELFF
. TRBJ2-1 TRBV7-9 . TGTGCCAGCAGCTTAGGACACAATGAGCAGTTCTTC CASSLGHNEQFF
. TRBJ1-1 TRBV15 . TGTGCCACCGAGGTAAAGGGACAGAACACTGAAGCTTTCTTT CATEVKGQNTEAFF
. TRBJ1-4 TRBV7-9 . TGTGCCAGCAGCCCCAGAAGCTCAACTAATGAAAAACTGTTTTTT CASSPRSSTNEKLFF
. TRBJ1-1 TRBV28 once TGTGCCAGCAGTGTGACACCCCGGAACACTGAAGCTTTCTTT CASSVTPRNTEAFF
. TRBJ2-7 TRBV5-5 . TGTGCCAGCAGCTTGGACCCCGGGTACATCGTGGAGCAGTACTTC CASSLDPGYIVEQYF
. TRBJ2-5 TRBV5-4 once TGTGCCAGCAGCTTTGGAAAACAAGAGACCCAGTACTTC CASSFGKQETQYF
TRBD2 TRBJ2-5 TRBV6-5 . TGTGCCAGCAGTTACGGTGCGGGGGTGGTAGAGACCCAGTACTTC CASSYGAGVVETQYF
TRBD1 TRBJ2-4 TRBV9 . TGTGCCAGCAGCGGGAGGAGGGGACAGGGGGCCGGTACCTTTTTC CASSGRRGQGAGTFF
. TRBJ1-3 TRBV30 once TGTGCTAGGGAATCTGGAAACACCATATATTTT CARESGNTIYF
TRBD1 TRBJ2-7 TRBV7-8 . TGTGCCAGCAGCCGACGCCAGGACAGGGCTACCTACGAGCAGTACTTC CASSRRQDRATYEQYF
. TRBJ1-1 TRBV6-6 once TGTGCCAGCAGTTACTCCCGGACGGGACCGGAGGCTTTCTTT CASSYSRTGPEAFF
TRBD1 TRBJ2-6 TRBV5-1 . TGCGCCAGCAGCTCCGGACAGGCTTCTGGGGCCAACGTCCTGACTTTC CASSSGQASGANVLTF
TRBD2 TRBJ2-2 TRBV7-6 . TGTGCCAGCAGCTCCAGACTAGCGGCCGGGGAGCTGTTTTTT CASSSRLAAGELFF
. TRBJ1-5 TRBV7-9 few TGTGCCAGCAGCTTAGCGTTGGTCGAACCCCAGCATTTT CASSLALVEPQHF
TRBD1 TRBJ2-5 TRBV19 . TGTGCCAGCCGGGGACAGGGCCAAGAGACCCAGTACTTC CASRGQGQETQYF
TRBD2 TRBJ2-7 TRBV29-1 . TGCAGCGTTGGGACTAGCGGGAGAAACGGCTACGAGCAGTACTTC CSVGTSGRNGYEQYF
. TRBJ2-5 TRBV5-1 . TGCGCCAGCAGCCCCACCACCCAAGAGACCCAGTACTTC CASSPTTQETQYF
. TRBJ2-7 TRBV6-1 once TGTGCCAGCAGTGAAGGCCTAGATCGCTACGAGCAGTACTTC CASSEGLDRYEQYF
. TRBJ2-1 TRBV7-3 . TGTGCCAGCAGCTTGGCTAGTTCAGTCTCCTACAATGAGCAGTTCTTC CASSLASSVSYNEQFF
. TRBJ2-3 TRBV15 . TGTGCCACCAGCAGATCGACGAGGATCACAGATACGCAGTATTTT CATSRSTRITDTQYF
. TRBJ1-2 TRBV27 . TGTGCCAGCAGTCGTAATCCGGGACATCCTAACTATGGCTACACCTTC CASSRNPGHPNYGYTF
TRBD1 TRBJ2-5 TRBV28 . TGTGCCAGCAGTTTACCAGGGACAGCACAAGAGACCCAGTACTTC CASSLPGTAQETQYF
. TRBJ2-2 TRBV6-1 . TGTGCCAGCAGTGACTTCTCGAACACCGGGGAGCTGTTTTTT CASSDFSNTGELFF
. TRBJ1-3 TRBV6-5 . TGTGCCAGCACCGGGGGTATTGGAAACACCATATATTTT CASTGGIGNTIYF
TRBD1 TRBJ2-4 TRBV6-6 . TGTGCCAGCAGTAGACAGGGAAGGTCGAACATTCAGTACTTC CASSRQGRSNIQYF
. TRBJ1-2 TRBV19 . TGTGCCAGTAGGAGGTACCCCTCGCGGCTGCCAGGTGGCTACACCTTC CASRRYPSRLPGGYTF
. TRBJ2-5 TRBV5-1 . TGCGCCAGCAGCTTGGTAGTACGGGAGACCCAGTACTTC CASSLVVRETQYF
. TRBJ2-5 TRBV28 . TGTGCCAGCAGTTTTTTATCCGGAGGGGAAGAGACCCAGTACTTC CASSFLSGGEETQYF
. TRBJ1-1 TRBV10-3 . TGTGCCATCAGTGAGTCGGACACTGAAGCTTTCTTT CAISESDTEAFF
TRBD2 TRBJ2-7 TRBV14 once TGTGCCAGCAGCCAACCGGGACTAGCGGGAGGAGGTGAGCAGTACTTC CASSQPGLAGGGEQYF
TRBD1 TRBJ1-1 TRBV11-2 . TGTGCCAGCAGCAAAGCCCTCCTTACAGGGGGGGAGACTGAAGCTTTCTTT CASSKALLTGGETEAFF
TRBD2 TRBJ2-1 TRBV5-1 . TGCGCCAGCAGCATTCTAGCGGGAGGGGGTAATGAGCAGTTCTTC CASSILAGGGNEQFF
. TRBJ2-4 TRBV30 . TGTGCCTGGAGCCACAGACAGGCCATAGCCAAAAACATTCAGTACTTC CAWSHRQAIAKNIQYF
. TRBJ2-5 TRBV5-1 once TGCGCCAGCAGCTTGGGAGGCGTACAAGAGACCCAGTACTTC CASSLGGVQETQYF
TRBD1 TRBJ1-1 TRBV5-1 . TGCGCCAGCAGCTTGGACAGGGGCAACACTGAAGCTTTCTTT CASSLDRGNTEAFF
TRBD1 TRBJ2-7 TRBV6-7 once TGTGCCAGTCAAGATCCACAGGGGGCTCGGCGGTACTTC CASQDPQGARRYF
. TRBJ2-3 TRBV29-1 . TGCAGCGTTGTAGTCCCCGGCACAGATACGCAGTATTTT CSVVVPGTDTQYF
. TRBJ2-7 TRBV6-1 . TGTGCCAGCAAGAGAGGGTACCTCGACGAGCAGTACTTC CASKRGYLDEQYF
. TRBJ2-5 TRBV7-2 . TGTGCCAGCAGCCTGCTGGCGGGACCCAGGGGCCTTAAGACCCAGTACTTC CASSLLAGPRGLKTQYF
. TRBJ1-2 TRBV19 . TGTGCCAGTAGTATGAAGCCTCTGGGAGGCTACACCTTC CASSMKPLGGYTF
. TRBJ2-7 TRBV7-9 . TGTGCCAGCAGCTTAGACGTTAGACGTCTGTACTTC CASSLDVRRLYF
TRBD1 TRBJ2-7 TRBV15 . TGTGCCACCAGCAGCCGACAGGGTTTGGGTGAGCAGTACTTC CATSSRQGLGEQYF
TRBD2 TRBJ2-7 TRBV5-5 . TGTGCCAGCAGCTTGGGGTTGGCTAGCGGGTGGAACTACGAGCAGTACTTC CASSLGLASGWNYEQYF
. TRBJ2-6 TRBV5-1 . TGCGCCAGCAGTTCAGCGGCCAGGGGCCTCTCTGGGGCCAACGTCCTGACTTTC CASSSAARGLSGANVLTF
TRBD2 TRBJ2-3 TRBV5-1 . TGCGCCAGCAGCTTGGTTTTAGCGGGGAGCACAGATACGCAGTATTTT CASSLVLAGSTDTQYF
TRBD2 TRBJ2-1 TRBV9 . TGTGCCAGCAGCGTAAACCCTAGCGGGAGCTACAATGAGCAGTTCTTC CASSVNPSGSYNEQFF
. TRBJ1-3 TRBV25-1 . TGTGCCAGCAGTCCCCCGGGCAGGGGTGTTGGAAACACCATATATTTT CASSPPGRGVGNTIYF
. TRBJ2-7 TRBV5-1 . TGCGCCAGCAGCTTAGTAGGGACGGAGACCTACGAGCAGTACTTC CASSLVGTETYEQYF
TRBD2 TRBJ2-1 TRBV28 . TGTGCCAGCAGTTTATGGAAACTAGCGGGAGGGGTCAATGAGCAGTTCTTC CASSLWKLAGGVNEQFF
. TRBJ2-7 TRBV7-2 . TGTGCCAGCAGCTTACAACCTGGCGGGACCTTTTCCTACGAGCAGTACTTC CASSLQPGGTFSYEQYF